This T cell receptor (beta chain) was found in a study of shared clonotypes between healthy human individuals. For the study at large: The plates for each donor numbered three CD4 naive, three CD4 memory, two CD8 naive and one CD8 memory.

Study-wide results and caveats: Across a handful of donors, naive CD4 shared roughly 5%, naive CD8 over 3%, memory CD4 2.3%, memory CD8 0.35% to 0.5%.

Sequenced by immunoSEQ multiplex PCR; TCRdb stores in-frame clones only, minus some. The sample comprises roughly 2.5 million clones, 90% to 95% of which are singletons, and 0.11% to 0.15% rests with the top ten. V shed 1 base and J shed 1 base, with 5 bases lying between them. Per germline, CDR1 SGHRS and CDR2 YFSETQ. The CDR3 contains 13 residues. Caucasian adults residing in Nashville, Tennessee made up all the donors. From CD4+ cells came CD45RA+ naive and CD45RA-negative memory subsets. This clone was recorded a few times. The target antigen is unknown. This rearrangement joins TRBV5-1 to TRBJ1-1; D gene uncertain. The TCR comes from a man between 18 and 29 years old in good health. Specimen: naive CD4+ T cells sorted from blood. The subset was: CD45RA+ positively selected. The chain's CDR3 is CASSLRRNTEAFF. The DNA for the CDR3 is TGCGCCAGCAGCTTGAGGAGGAACACTGAAGCTTTCTTT. The full variable domain, rest sourced from reference TRBV5-1 and TRBJ1-1, is KAGVTQTPRYLIKTRGQQVTLSCSPISGHRSVSWYQQTPGQGLQFLFEYFSETQRNKGNFPGRFSGRQFSNSRSEMNVSTLELGDSALYLCASSLRRNTEAFFGQGTRLTVV.